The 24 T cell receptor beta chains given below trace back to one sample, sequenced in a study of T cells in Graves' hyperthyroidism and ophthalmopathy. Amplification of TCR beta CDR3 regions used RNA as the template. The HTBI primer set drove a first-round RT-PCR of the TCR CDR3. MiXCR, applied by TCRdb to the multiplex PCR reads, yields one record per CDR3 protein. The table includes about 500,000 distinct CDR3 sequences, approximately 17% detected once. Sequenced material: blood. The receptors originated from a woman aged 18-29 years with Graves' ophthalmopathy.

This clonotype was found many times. This chain's CDR3 is CASSLVGREAFF. The CDR3 coding sequence is TGTGCCAGCAGCTTAGTAGGCAGAGAGGCTTTCTTT. V gene TRBV13 combines with J gene TRBJ1-1; no clear D gene. Trimming pared 1 base from V and 11 bases from J, leaving 11 bases between. CDR1 is PRHDT, CDR2 FYEKMQ, per germline (reference sequence). This CDR3 comprises 12 residues.

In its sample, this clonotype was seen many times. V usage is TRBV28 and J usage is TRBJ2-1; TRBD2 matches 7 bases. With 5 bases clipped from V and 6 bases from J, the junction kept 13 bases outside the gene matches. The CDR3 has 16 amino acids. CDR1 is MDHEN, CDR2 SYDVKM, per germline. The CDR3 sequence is CASSSLSTSSGNEQFF. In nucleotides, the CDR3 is TGTGCCAGCAGTAGCCTTTCGACTAGCTCGGGCAATGAGCAGTTCTTC.

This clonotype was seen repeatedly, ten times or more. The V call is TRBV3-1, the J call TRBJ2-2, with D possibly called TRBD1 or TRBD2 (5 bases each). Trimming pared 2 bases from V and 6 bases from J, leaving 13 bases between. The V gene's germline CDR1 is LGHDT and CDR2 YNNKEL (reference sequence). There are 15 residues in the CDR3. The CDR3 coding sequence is TGTGCCAGCAGCCAAAGGTCCGAGGGACCCGGGGAGCTGTTTTTT. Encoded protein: CASSQRSEGPGELFF.

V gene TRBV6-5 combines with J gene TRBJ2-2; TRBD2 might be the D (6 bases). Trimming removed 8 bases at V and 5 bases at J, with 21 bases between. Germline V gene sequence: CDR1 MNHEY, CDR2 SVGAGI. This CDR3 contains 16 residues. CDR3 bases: TGTGCCAGCGGGGCACACCGGGACTTAGGTACCGGGGAGCTGTTTTTT. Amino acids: CASGAHRDLGTGELFF.

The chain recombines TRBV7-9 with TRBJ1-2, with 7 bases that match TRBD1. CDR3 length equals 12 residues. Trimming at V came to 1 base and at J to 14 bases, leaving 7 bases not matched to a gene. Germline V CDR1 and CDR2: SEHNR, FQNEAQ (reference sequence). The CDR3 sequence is CASSLEGRGPTF. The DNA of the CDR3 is TGTGCCAGCAGCTTAGAAGGGAGGGGGCCTACCTTC.

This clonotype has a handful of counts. CDR3 residues: CASSLEPTRGNTIYF. CDR3 nucleotide sequence: TGTGCCAGCAGCTTGGAGCCGACCCGCGGGAACACCATATATTTT. The chain links TRBV5-4 to TRBJ1-3, with no clear D. Trimming removed 0 bases from V and 7 bases from J, with 14 bases in between. This CDR3 is 15 amino acids long. Germline-derived CDR1 and CDR2 are SGHNT and YYREEE (reference sequence).

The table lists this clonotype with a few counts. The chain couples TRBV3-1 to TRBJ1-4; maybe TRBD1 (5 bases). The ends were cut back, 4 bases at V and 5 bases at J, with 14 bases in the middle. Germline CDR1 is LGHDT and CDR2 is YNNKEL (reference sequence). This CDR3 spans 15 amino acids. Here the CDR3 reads CASSRKGQGNEKLFF. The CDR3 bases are TGTGCCAGCAGCCGAAAGGGGCAGGGCAATGAAAAACTGTTTTTT.

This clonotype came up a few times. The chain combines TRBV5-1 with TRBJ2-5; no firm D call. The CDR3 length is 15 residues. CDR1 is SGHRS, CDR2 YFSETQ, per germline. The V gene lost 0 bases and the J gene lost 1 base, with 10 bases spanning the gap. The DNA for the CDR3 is TGCGCCAGCAGCTTGGCGGCGGCACCCCAAGAGACCCAGTACTTC. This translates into CASSLAAAPQETQYF.

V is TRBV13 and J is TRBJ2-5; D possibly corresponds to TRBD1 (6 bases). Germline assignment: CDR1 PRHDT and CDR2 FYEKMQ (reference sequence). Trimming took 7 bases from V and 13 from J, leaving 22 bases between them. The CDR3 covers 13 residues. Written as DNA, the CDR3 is TGTGCCAGCAACAACAGGGAACACGCCGGTGCGTACTTC. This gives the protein CASNNREHAGAYF.

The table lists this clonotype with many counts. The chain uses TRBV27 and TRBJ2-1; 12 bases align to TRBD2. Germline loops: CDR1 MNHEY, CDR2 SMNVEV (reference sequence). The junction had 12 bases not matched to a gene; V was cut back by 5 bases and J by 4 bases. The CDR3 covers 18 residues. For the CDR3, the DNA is TGTGCCAGCAGTACGCTCGGCCAACTAGCGGGGGGTTACAATGAGCAGTTCTTC. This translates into CASSTLGQLAGGYNEQFF.

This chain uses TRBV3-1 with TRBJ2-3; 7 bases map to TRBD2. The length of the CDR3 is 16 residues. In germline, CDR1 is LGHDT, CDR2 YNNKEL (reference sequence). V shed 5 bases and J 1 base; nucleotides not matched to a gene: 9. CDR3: CASSFRLAAGTDTQYF. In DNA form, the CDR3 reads TGTGCCAGCAGCTTCCGACTAGCTGCTGGCACAGATACGCAGTATTTT.

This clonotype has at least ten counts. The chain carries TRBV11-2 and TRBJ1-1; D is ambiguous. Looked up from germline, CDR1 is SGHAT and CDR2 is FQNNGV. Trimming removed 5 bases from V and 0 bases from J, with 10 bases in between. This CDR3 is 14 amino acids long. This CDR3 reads CASSPGVMNTEAFF. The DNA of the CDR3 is TGTGCCAGCAGCCCGGGAGTGATGAACACTGAAGCTTTCTTT.

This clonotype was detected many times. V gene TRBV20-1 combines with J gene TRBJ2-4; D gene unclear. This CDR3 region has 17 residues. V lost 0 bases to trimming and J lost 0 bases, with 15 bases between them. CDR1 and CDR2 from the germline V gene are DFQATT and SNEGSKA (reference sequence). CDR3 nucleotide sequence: TGCAGTGCTAGAGATATATCGCAGGCCCTAGCCAAAAACATTCAGTACTTC. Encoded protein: CSARDISQALAKNIQYF.

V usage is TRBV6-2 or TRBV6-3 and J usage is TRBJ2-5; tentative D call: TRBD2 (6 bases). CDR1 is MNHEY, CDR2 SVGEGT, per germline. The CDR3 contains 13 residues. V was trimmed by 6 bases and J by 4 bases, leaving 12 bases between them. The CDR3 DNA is TGTGCCAGCAGGACCTCGGGAGCAGAGACCCAGTACTTC. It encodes CASRTSGAETQYF.

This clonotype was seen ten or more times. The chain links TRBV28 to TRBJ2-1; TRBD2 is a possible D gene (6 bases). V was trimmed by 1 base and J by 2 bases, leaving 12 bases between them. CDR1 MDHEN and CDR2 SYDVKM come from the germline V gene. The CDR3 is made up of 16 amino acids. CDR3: CASSLLGGGTYNEQFF. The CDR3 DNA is TGTGCCAGCAGTTTATTAGGTGGGGGGACCTACAATGAGCAGTTCTTC.

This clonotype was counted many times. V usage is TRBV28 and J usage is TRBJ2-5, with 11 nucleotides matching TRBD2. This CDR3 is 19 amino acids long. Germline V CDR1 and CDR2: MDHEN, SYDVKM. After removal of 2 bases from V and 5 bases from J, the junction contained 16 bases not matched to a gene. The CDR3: CASSLMEGGRGTSGETQYF. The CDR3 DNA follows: TGTGCCAGCAGTTTAATGGAGGGGGGGCGCGGGACTAGCGGCGAGACCCAGTACTTC.

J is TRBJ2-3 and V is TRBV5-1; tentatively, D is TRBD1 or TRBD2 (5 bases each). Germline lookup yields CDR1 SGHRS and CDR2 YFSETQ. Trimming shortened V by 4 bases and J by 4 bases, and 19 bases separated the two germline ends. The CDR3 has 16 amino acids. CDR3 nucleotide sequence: TGCGCCAGCAGCACTGGGACGGTTGGATCGGCAGATACGCAGTATTTT. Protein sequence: CASSTGTVGSADTQYF.

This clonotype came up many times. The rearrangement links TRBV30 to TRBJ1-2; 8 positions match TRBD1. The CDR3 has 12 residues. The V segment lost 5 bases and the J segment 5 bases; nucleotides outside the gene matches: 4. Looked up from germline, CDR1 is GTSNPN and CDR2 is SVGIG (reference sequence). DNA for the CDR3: TGTGCCTGGTCCAGACAGGGGTATGGCTACACCTTC. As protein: CAWSRQGYGYTF.

The CDR3: CASSSVRTSGGAVSNEQFF. The CDR3, as DNA: TGCGCCAGCAGTTCGGTTCGGACTAGCGGGGGGGCTGTTAGCAATGAGCAGTTCTTC. The chain uses TRBV5-1 and TRBJ2-1; 15 nucleotides match TRBD2. V shed 5 bases and J 6 bases; nucleotides not matched to a gene: 15. The CDR3 consists of 19 residues. CDR1 and CDR2 from the germline V gene are SGHRS and YFSETQ.

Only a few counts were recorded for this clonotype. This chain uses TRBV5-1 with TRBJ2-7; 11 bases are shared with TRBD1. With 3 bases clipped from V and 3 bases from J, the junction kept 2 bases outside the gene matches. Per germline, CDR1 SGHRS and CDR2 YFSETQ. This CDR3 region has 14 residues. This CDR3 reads CASSWTGGFYEQYF. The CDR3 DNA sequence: TGCGCCAGCAGCTGGACAGGGGGCTTCTACGAGCAGTACTTC.

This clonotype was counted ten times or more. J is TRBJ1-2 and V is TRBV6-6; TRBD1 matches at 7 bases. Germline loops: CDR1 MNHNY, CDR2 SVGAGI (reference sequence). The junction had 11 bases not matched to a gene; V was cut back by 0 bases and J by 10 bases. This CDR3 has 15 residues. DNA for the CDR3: TGTGCCAGCAGTTACTCGTCCGCGGGACAGTACGACTACACCTTC. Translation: CASSYSSAGQYDYTF.

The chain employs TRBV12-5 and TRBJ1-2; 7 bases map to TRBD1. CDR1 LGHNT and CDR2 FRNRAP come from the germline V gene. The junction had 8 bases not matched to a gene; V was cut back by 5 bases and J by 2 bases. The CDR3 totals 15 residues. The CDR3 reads CASGLSGGGNYGYTF. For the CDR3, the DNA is TGTGCTAGTGGTCTCTCAGGGGGGGGCAACTATGGCTACACCTTC.

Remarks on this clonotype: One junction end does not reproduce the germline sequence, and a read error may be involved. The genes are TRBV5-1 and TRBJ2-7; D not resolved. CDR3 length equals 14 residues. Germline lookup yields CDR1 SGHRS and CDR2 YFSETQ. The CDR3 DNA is TGTGCCAGCAGCGCGAAGCCAGATACCTACGAGCAGTACTTC. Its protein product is CASSAKPDTYEQYF.

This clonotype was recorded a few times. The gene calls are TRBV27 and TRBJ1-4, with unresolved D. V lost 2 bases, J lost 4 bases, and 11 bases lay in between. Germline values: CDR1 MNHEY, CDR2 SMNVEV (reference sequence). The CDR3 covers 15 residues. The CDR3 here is CASSLPRQDNEKLFF. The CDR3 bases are TGTGCCAGCAGTTTACCGAGACAAGATAATGAAAAACTGTTTTTT.